This entry concerns a single TCR beta chain. Which antigen it targets is not known. No quality values exist for individual bases; no much larger clone is one base distant. The time point label here, explained by the study, means: baseline before first vaccination. Vaccinee samples were obtained from the UK trials COV001 and COV002, which included a single-blind randomized controlled phase 2/3 trial of AZD1222 (ChAdOx1 nCoV-19) in healthy adults. For TCRbeta chain sequencing, PBMC samples from trial participants were taken at day 0 and at day 28 after the second dose. This entry is derived from a study of T cell responses to AZD1222 COVID-19 vaccine (dated by TCRdb to the early 2020s). As for the study more broadly: AZD1222 recipients whose second dose came at about 4 weeks and those whose second dose came at about 12 weeks were combined into one group, since spike-specific TCR depth and breadth did not differ between the two schedules. A total of approximately 250 trial participants underwent TCR sequencing, of whom some 200 had received two doses of AZD1222 and some 25 had received two doses of the MenACWY control vaccine. Trial participants were enrolled by age into subgroups of 18-55, 56-69 and 70-plus years, and roughly 160, 29 and 62 TCR-sequenced participants, respectively, were included in these subgroups.

Study-level results and caveats: Only a handful of AZD1222 recipients were SARS-CoV-2 seropositive at baseline, limiting conclusions about previously exposed vaccinees. No day 14 peak-response samples were available, so repertoires were characterized only after the peak T cell response. CD4 TCRs associated with the vaccine covered the entire spike protein, and the dominant responses were in regions 160-218 and 743-854. Reportedly, almost half of the unique spike-specific TCRs recognized epitopes lying outside the regions that are mutated in the B.1.351 and B.1.1.7 variants. The 56-69-year group was small, and its depth increase did not reach significance, likely because of low power. Spike-specific TCR breadth and depth rose significantly after two AZD1222 doses compared with day 0 and with MenACWY recipients. Participants were mostly white British and included more females than males, and it was suggested by the authors that clonal diversity may have been underestimated.

V was cut back by 2 bases and J by 4 bases, leaving a gap of 18 bases between them. From the cysteine up to the phenylalanine, the CDR3 has a length of 16 residues. The entry retains the CDR3 DNA only, 48 bases that are in frame from base 1. The germline V gene provides CDR1 SGHRS and CDR2 YFSETQ. The CDR3 regions of human TCRbeta chains were analyzed by immunosequencing. In the paper's pipeline: Repertoire TCRs were matched against a reference library of SARS-CoV-2-specific TCRs generated with the MIRA antigen-specificity platform. Breadth was defined as the fraction of unique TCRs that were SARS-CoV-2-associated, and depth was defined as the fraction of total T cells that were SARS-CoV-2-associated. Using the MIRA data, each spike-specific TCR was mapped to the spike region that the TCR reacts to and placed in a CD4 or CD8 class. Log10-transformed breadth and depth values were compared by one-way ANOVA with Sidak's multiple comparisons tests. What TCRdb holds here is the immuneACCESS table cut down to in-frame rearrangements. Part of the clones is not present; checked against another copy, under half of the missing clones reflect an unresolved V gene, and the others are unexplained. Clone size and V and J calls were adopted from that table, with D and trimming inferred from the DNA. The sample table records about 120,000 clones; 92% of these occur just once. 13% to 15% of the sample goes to the ten largest clones.

The V and J genes are TRBV5-1 and TRBJ1-1; a confident D gene designation cannot be given. The sample here was peripheral blood, taken on day 0 of AZD1222 vaccination. The clonotype comes from an adult in good health. CDR3 loop: CASSLSKTFPTTEAFF. In nucleotide form, the sequence is TGCGCCAGCAGCTTATCCAAGACCTTCCCGACCACTGAAGCTTTCTTT.